These 14 T cell receptor beta chains were all obtained from the same sample, sequenced in a study of long-term antiretroviral therapy in people with HIV. At survey level, the immunoSEQ assay was run in its v3.0 version. Repertoires were generated with immunoSEQ multiplex PCR, while TCRdb's copy carries only in-frame clones and drops some. Of 20,000 to 30,000 clones listed, around 95% are singletons. The sequencing here drew on unsorted PBMCs, taken around 5 years after starting antiretroviral therapy. These receptors all stem from a woman aged 50 to 60 with HIV.

The chain couples TRBV2 to TRBJ1-2; 7 nucleotides agree with TRBD1. This CDR3 has 14 residues. The V and J ends lost 6 bases and 4 bases, in that order; junction bases with no gene match: 8. CDR1 SNHLY and CDR2 FYNNEI come from the germline V gene. CDR3 in DNA: TGTGCCAGCAGGGGAACAGGGGCTCTCTATGGCTACACCTTC. Translated, it gives CASRGTGALYGYTF.

This chain connects TRBV5-1 to TRBJ2-7; D might be TRBD1 (5 bases). Germline CDR1 and CDR2: SGHRS and YFSETQ. CDR3 length: 15 residues. With 0 bases removed from V and 5 bases from J, the gap between germline ends came to 15 bases. The CDR3 nucleotides are TGCGCCAGCAGCTTGGATTCCCCAGGGTATGACGAGCAGTACTTC. It yields the protein CASSLDSPGYDEQYF.

DNA for the CDR3: TGTGCCAGTAGACGGACCAGGGCAACTAATGAAAAACTGTTTTTT. Translated: CASRRTRATNEKLFF. The chain uses TRBV19 and TRBJ1-4, with D possibly matching TRBD1 (5 bases). V was clipped by 6 bases and J by 0 bases, with 11 bases between them. Germline V gene data show CDR1 as LNHDA and CDR2 as SQIVND (reference sequence). CDR3 length: 15 residues.

V gene TRBV7-2 combines with J gene TRBJ2-3; 11 nucleotides align to TRBD2. Trimming cost V 5 bases and J 2 bases; bases outside gene matches: 6. Germline CDR1 is SGHTA and CDR2 is FQGNSA. The CDR3 length is 16 residues. CDR3 region: CASSPAGLADTDTQYF. The CDR3, as DNA: TGTGCCAGCAGCCCCGCGGGACTAGCGGACACAGATACGCAGTATTTT. The whole variable domain, remainder taken from reference TRBV7-2 and TRBJ2-3, is GAGVSQSPSNKVTEKGKDVELRCDPISGHTALYWYRQSLGQGLEFLIYFQGNSAPDKSGLPSDRFSAERTGGSVSTLTIQRTQQEDSAVYLCASSPAGLADTDTQYFGPGTRLTVL.

The chain has TRBV4-1 and TRBJ2-7; the D call may be TRBD1 or TRBD2 (5 bases each). The CDR3 extends over 17 amino acids. Germline CDR1 is MGHRA and CDR2 is YSYEKL. The V end lost 4 bases, the J end lost 3 bases, and 22 bases lay between the germline ends. Here the CDR3 reads CASSLAKGYGNSYEQYF. The DNA for the CDR3 is TGCGCCAGCAGCCTCGCTAAGGGGTACGGGAATAGCTACGAGCAGTACTTC.

CDR3 bases: TGTGCCAGTAGTATAACCCCCCGGGGGGATAGGGTTAAGCCCCAGCATTTT. Protein sequence: CASSITPRGDRVKPQHF. The V and J genes are TRBV19 and TRBJ1-5; TRBD1 might be the D (5 bases). Trimming left V 2 bases short and J 8 bases short, with 22 bases between. The germline V gene has CDR1 LNHDA and CDR2 SQIVND (reference sequence). The CDR3 has 17 amino acids.

The V and J genes are TRBV6-5 and TRBJ2-7, with a weak D call TRBD1 (6 bases). CDR1 and CDR2 from the germline V gene are MNHEY and SVGAGI. The CDR3 covers 12 residues. The V end was cut by 5 bases, the J end by 5 bases, with 10 bases between. The CDR3 loop is CASSQQGHEQYF. The CDR3 coding sequence is TGTGCCAGCAGTCAACAGGGACACGAGCAGTACTTC.

This chain uses TRBV2 with TRBJ1-2; 9 bases map to TRBD1. J lost 8 bases, V lost 6 bases, and 7 bases had no gene match. Germline V gene lookup returns CDR1 SNHLY and CDR2 FYNNEI. CDR3 length: 13 amino acids. The chain's CDR3 is CASRFDRGEGYTF. Written as DNA, the CDR3 is TGTGCCAGCAGATTTGACAGGGGGGAAGGCTACACCTTC.

The V gene is TRBV7-2, the J gene TRBJ2-7, with 8 bases matching TRBD2. From germline, CDR1 is SGHTA and CDR2 FQGNSA. V gave up 4 bases and J gave up 6 bases; unmatched junction bases: 11. The CDR3 extends over 15 amino acids. The CDR3 coding sequence is TGTGCCAGCAGCTCACCCGGGACTAGATACTTCGAGCAGTACTTC. Protein product: CASSSPGTRYFEQYF.

The chain uses TRBV4-2 and TRBJ1-1; weak D call: TRBD1 (5 bases). Trimming pared 0 bases from V and 3 bases from J, leaving 11 bases between. This CDR3 spans 15 amino acids. CDR1 LGHNA and CDR2 YNFKEQ come from the germline V gene. CDR3 DNA sequence: TGTGCCAGCAGCCAAGAGGAGGGGCTGGACACTGAAGCTTTCTTT. Its protein product is CASSQEEGLDTEAFF.

The chain has TRBV6-1 and TRBJ2-1; 11 bases agree with TRBD2. The trim removed 8 bases at V and 8 bases at J, leaving 8 bases unmatched. This CDR3 spans 14 amino acids. CDR1 is MNHNS and CDR2 is SASEGT in the germline V gene. CDR3 sequence: CASDRLAGHDEQFF. Written as DNA, the CDR3 is TGTGCCAGCGATCGACTAGCGGGACACGATGAGCAGTTCTTC.

The chain has TRBV7-9 and TRBJ1-2; no firm D call. Trimming pared 1 base from V and 7 bases from J, leaving 7 bases between. The CDR3 is 12 amino acids. CDR1 is SEHNR and CDR2 is FQNEAQ in the germline V gene (reference sequence). CDR3 nucleotides: TGTGCCAGCAGCTTAGAAACAAGTGGCTACACCTTC. This codes for CASSLETSGYTF. The full variable domain, rest sourced from reference TRBV7-9 and TRBJ1-2, is DTGVSQNPRHKITKRGQNVTFRCDPISEHNRLYWYRQTLGQGPEFLTYFQNEAQLEKSRLLSDRFSAERPKGSFSTLEIQRTEQGDSAMYLCASSLETSGYTFGSGTRLTVV.

This rearrangement joins TRBV7-6 to TRBJ2-3; D may be TRBD2 (6 bases). The CDR3 loop spans 16 amino acids. The germline CDR1 and CDR2 sequences are SGHVS and FNYEAQ. V lost 1 base and J 1 base, leaving 12 bases between the germline ends. The CDR3: CASSLVVAAGTDTQYF. The DNA of the CDR3 is TGTGCCAGCAGCTTAGTGGTAGCGGCAGGCACAGATACGCAGTATTTT.

The rearrangement links TRBV2 to TRBJ2-7; the D gene is possibly TRBD2 (5 bases). V lost 3 bases and J lost 0, with 12 bases in between. This CDR3 region has 15 residues. Germline-derived CDR1 and CDR2 are SNHLY and FYNNEI. The CDR3 nucleotides read TGTGCCAGCAGTGAGGCAGGACTGGCCTCCTACGAGCAGTACTTC. It translates to CASSEAGLASYEQYF.